The next 11 T cell receptor beta chains were all read from a single sample in a study of cytomegalovirus exposure and HLA in healthy donors. It was with 60 Vbeta and 13 Jbeta primers that the PCR ran. Assay: immunoSEQ multiplex PCR; the TCRdb copy retains only in-frame clones and omits some. The repertoire holds about 140,000 clones, with roughly 77% as singletons. Material for sequencing was PBMCs. The receptors were sampled from a female donor in good health and CMV-seronegative.

The chain is built from TRBV7-9 and TRBJ2-1; 11 bases line up with TRBD2. J gave up 8 bases and V 4 bases, and 7 bases lay outside the gene matches. Looked up from germline, CDR1 is SEHNR and CDR2 is FQNEAQ (reference sequence). This CDR3 has 15 residues. This CDR3 reads CASSSLAGGGDEQFF. The DNA for the CDR3 is TGTGCCAGCAGCTCCCTAGCGGGAGGAGGGGATGAGCAGTTCTTC.

The chain joins TRBV11-3 to TRBJ2-7; possibly TRBD2 for D (6 bases). Germline CDR1 is SGHNT and CDR2 is YENEEA. The CDR3 loop spans 14 amino acids. Trimming stripped 5 bases from V and 7 bases from J, with 18 bases between. CDR3 DNA: TGTGCCAGCAGCCCTAGGACGGGGACTGGTGAGCAGTACTTC. Amino acids: CASSPRTGTGEQYF.

The gene calls are TRBV6-5 and TRBJ2-7; 10 nucleotides align to TRBD2. CDR3 length: 14 amino acids. The junction had 11 bases not matched to a gene; V was cut back by 8 bases and J by 7 bases. The germline V gene encodes CDR1 MNHEY and CDR2 SVGAGI. The CDR3 region is CASGSSGSTREQYF. CDR3 sequence (DNA): TGTGCCAGCGGGTCTAGCGGGAGTACGAGGGAGCAGTACTTC.

The chain carries TRBV19 and TRBJ1-5; D unclear. V lost 3 bases, J lost 0 bases, and 9 bases lay in between. CDR3 length: 15 residues. The V gene's germline CDR1 is LNHDA and CDR2 SQIVND (reference sequence). The CDR3 DNA reads TGTGCCAGTAGTATCCGGGTTAATAGCAATCAGCCCCAGCATTTT. Its translation is CASSIRVNSNQPQHF.

The chain carries TRBV11-2 and TRBJ2-3; TRBD2 agrees at 7 bases. V shed 5 bases, J shed 7 bases, and the junction held 15 bases outside the gene matches. Per the germline V gene, CDR1 is SGHAT and CDR2 is FQNNGV. The CDR3 covers 16 residues. The CDR3 here is CASSPAVGTTYNTQYF. DNA of the CDR3: TGTGCCAGCAGCCCCGCGGTAGGGACTACTTATAATACGCAGTATTTT.

This rearrangement joins TRBV7-2 to TRBJ2-7, with 8 nucleotides matching TRBD2. Germline V gene sequence: CDR1 SGHTA, CDR2 FQGNSA. The CDR3 runs 15 residues. The V and J ends lost 1 base and 3 bases, in that order; junction bases with no gene match: 5. In nucleotides, the CDR3 is TGTGCCAGCAGCTTAGAGGGGACTAGTATCTACGAGCAGTACTTC. Its protein product is CASSLEGTSIYEQYF.

The chain is built from TRBV5-1 and TRBJ2-3; a possible D gene is TRBD2 (6 bases). The germline V gene has CDR1 SGHRS and CDR2 YFSETQ. The CDR3 is made up of 14 amino acids. The germline V and J ends were trimmed by 4 bases and 6 bases, with 15 bases remaining between them. Here the CDR3 reads CASSPTWGRDTQYF. The CDR3 coding sequence is TGCGCCAGCAGCCCGACCTGGGGGAGGGATACGCAGTATTTT.

The rearrangement joins TRBV12-5 to TRBJ1-1; TRBD1 matches at 7 bases. Germline V lookup: CDR1 LGHNT, CDR2 FRNRAP. There are 16 residues in the CDR3. With 2 bases clipped from V and 3 bases from J, the junction kept 9 bases outside the gene matches. Here the CDR3 reads CASGLTITGVDTEAFF. CDR3 nucleotide sequence: TGTGCTAGTGGTTTGACAATTACAGGGGTGGACACTGAAGCTTTCTTT.

This clone was seen a handful of times. This chain connects TRBV2 to TRBJ1-4; the D gene is possibly TRBD1 (5 bases). The CDR3 sequence is 14 residues long. V was clipped by 7 bases and J by 8 bases, with 17 bases between them. Germline-derived CDR1 and CDR2 are SNHLY and FYNNEI. In nucleotides, the CDR3 is TGTGCCAGCATCCAGGGCAGTGGCGGAGAAAAACTGTTTTTT. Its protein product is CASIQGSGGEKLFF.

The rearrangement links TRBV9 to TRBJ2-1, with 8 bases fitting TRBD2. The germline CDR1 and CDR2 sequences are SGDLS and YYNGEE. The CDR3 loop spans 15 amino acids. The V gene end was trimmed by 4 bases and the J gene end by 4 bases; junction bases not matched to a gene: 7. The chain's CDR3 is CASSSRGGIYNEQFF. The CDR3 region has the DNA TGTGCCAGCAGCTCCCGGGGGGGGATTTACAATGAGCAGTTCTTC.

This clone has a handful of counts. V usage is TRBV7-9 and J usage is TRBJ2-7; 8 bases agree with TRBD2. This CDR3 spans 14 amino acids. Per germline, CDR1 SEHNR and CDR2 FQNEAQ (reference sequence). V shed 5 bases, J shed 2 bases, and the junction held 5 bases outside the gene matches. CDR3 sequence (DNA): TGTGCCAGCAGCCGGGGGGGGCTAGCCTACGAGCAGTACTTC. The encoded protein is CASSRGGLAYEQYF. The full variable domain, completed using reference TRBV7-9 and TRBJ2-7, is DTGVSQNPRHKITKRGQNVTFRCDPISEHNRLYWYRQTLGQGPEFLTYFQNEAQLEKSRLLSDRFSAERPKGSFSTLEIQRTEQGDSAMYLCASSRGGLAYEQYFGPGTRLTVT.